The 27 T cell receptor beta chains reported below all come from one sample, sequenced in a study of cytomegalovirus exposure and HLA in healthy donors. PCR was performed using 60 Vbeta and 13 Jbeta primers. Repertoires were generated with immunoSEQ multiplex PCR, while TCRdb's copy carries only in-frame clones and drops some. The table counts around 150,000 clones; 2.1% lies in the top ten. Sequencing was carried out using PBMCs. Receptors were obtained from a young man in good health and CMV-seronegative.

This chain connects TRBV2 to TRBJ2-3; D might be TRBD2 (5 bases). Trimming removed 4 bases at V and 5 bases at J, with 10 bases between. The CDR3 contains 13 residues. Per the germline V gene, CDR1 is SNHLY and CDR2 is FYNNEI. CDR3 coding DNA: TGTGCCAGCAGTGGGCTAGCCGGAGATACGCAGTATTTT. Its protein product is CASSGLAGDTQYF. The variable domain in full, completed from reference TRBV2 and TRBJ2-3, reads EPEVTQTPSHQVTQMGQEVILRCVPISNHLYFYWYRQILGQKVEFLVSFYNNEISEKSEIFDDQFSVERPDGSNFTLKIRSTKLEDSAMYFCASSGLAGDTQYFGPGTRLTVL.

The chain recombines TRBV7-6 with TRBJ1-2, with 7 bases matching TRBD1. Trimming took 8 bases from V and 7 from J; bases not matched to a gene: 4. This CDR3 spans 11 amino acids. CDR1 and CDR2 from the germline V gene are SGHVS and FNYEAQ. CDR3 protein: CASGTEGGYTF. The CDR3 DNA follows: TGTGCCAGCGGGACAGAAGGTGGCTACACCTTC.

This sequence joins TRBV5-1 and TRBJ2-5, with D perhaps TRBD1 (5 bases). Between the trimmed V and J ends, which lost 2 bases and 5 bases, there was a span of 10 bases. Per germline, CDR1 SGHRS and CDR2 YFSETQ. The CDR3 runs to 13 residues. The CDR3 region is CASSFQGSETQYF. As DNA, the CDR3 is TGCGCCAGCAGCTTTCAGGGTTCGGAGACCCAGTACTTC. The entire variable domain, with the rest obtained from reference TRBV5-1 and TRBJ2-5, is as follows: KAGVTQTPRYLIKTRGQQVTLSCSPISGHRSVSWYQQTPGQGLQFLFEYFSETQRNKGNFPGRFSGRQFSNSRSEMNVSTLELGDSALYLCASSFQGSETQYFGPGTRLLVL.

The chain combines TRBV7-6 with TRBJ2-2; TRBD1 aligns across 7 bases. Trimming removed 3 bases from V and 6 bases from J; junction bases left unmatched: 4. Germline V gene sequence: CDR1 SGHVS, CDR2 FNYEAQ. The CDR3 is 14 residues long. The CDR3, as DNA: TGTGCCAGCAGCTTCGACAGGGATCCCGGGGAGCTGTTTTTT. The encoded protein is CASSFDRDPGELFF.

About this clone: Germline and junction disagree at one end, which may indicate a read error. This chain connects TRBV10-3 to TRBJ2-1, with D possibly being TRBD2 (5 bases). The CDR3 runs to 10 residues. The V gene's germline CDR1 is ENHRY and CDR2 SYGVKD. CDR3 sequence reads: CAIMGAALLF. The CDR3 bases are TGTGCCATCATGGGAGCGGCCCTGCTCTTC.

The rearrangement uses TRBV7-2 and TRBJ2-1, with TRBD2 identical over 10 bases. CDR3 size: 17 residues. CDR1 is SGHTA, CDR2 FQGNSA, per germline. V was pared by 5 bases and J by 4 bases, with 11 bases of the junction left unmatched. The CDR3: CASSLGLAGDVYNEQFF. CDR3 in DNA: TGTGCCAGCAGCCTAGGGCTAGCGGGAGATGTTTACAATGAGCAGTTCTTC.

The DNA for the CDR3 is TGTGCCAGCAGCGTGACAGGGGGCCTCACTAATGAAAAACTGTTTTTT. This translates into CASSVTGGLTNEKLFF. The chain recombines TRBV5-5 with TRBJ1-4; TRBD1 matches 10 bases. The CDR3 has 16 amino acids. Germline V gene sequence: CDR1 SGHKS, CDR2 YYEKEE (reference sequence). The ends lost 4 bases at V and 2 bases at J; junction bases unmatched: 5.

This chain connects TRBV4-1 to TRBJ1-1, with 7 bases lining up with TRBD1. Germline CDR1 MGHRA, CDR2 YSYEKL. The CDR3 consists of 16 residues. Trimming took 1 base from V and 2 from J; bases not matched to a gene: 7. The DNA for the CDR3 is TGCGCCAGCAGCCAAGTCGACAGGGCAAAAAACACTGAAGCTTTCTTT. It codes for CASSQVDRAKNTEAFF.

This rearrangement joins TRBV10-3 to TRBJ1-5; D remains ambiguous. Germline V lookup: CDR1 ENHRY, CDR2 SYGVKD. Trimming pared 0 bases from V and 0 bases from J, leaving 9 bases between. The CDR3 loop spans 16 amino acids. The CDR3 reads CAISESQRYSNQPQHF. CDR3 in DNA: TGTGCCATCAGTGAGTCGCAGCGATATAGCAATCAGCCCCAGCATTTT.

V and J are TRBV7-9 and TRBJ2-5; 7 nucleotides agree with TRBD1. The last part of the DNA fits TRBJ2-7 better; the J call may be wrong. Germline V gives CDR1 SEHNR, CDR2 FQNEAQ (reference sequence). This CDR3 has 15 amino acids. CDR3 region: CASSLLIWDSNEQYF. For the CDR3, the DNA is TGTGCCAGCAGCTTACTGATTTGGGACAGCAACGAGCAGTACTTC.

The genes are TRBV5-1 and TRBJ2-7; 8 nucleotides match TRBD2. The junction had 4 bases not matched to a gene; V was cut back by 4 bases and J by 1 base. CDR1 is SGHRS and CDR2 is YFSETQ in the germline V gene. This CDR3 comprises 14 residues. The DNA of the CDR3 is TGCGCCAGCAGCCGTAGCGGGGCGTCCTACGAGCAGTACTTC. Its translation is CASSRSGASYEQYF. Variable domain in full (rest from reference TRBV5-1 and TRBJ2-7): KAGVTQTPRYLIKTRGQQVTLSCSPISGHRSVSWYQQTPGQGLQFLFEYFSETQRNKGNFPGRFSGRQFSNSRSEMNVSTLELGDSALYLCASSRSGASYEQYFGPGTRLTVT.

V and J are TRBV27 and TRBJ1-5; TRBD1 matches 10 bases. CDR1 and CDR2 from the germline V gene are MNHEY and SMNVEV (reference sequence). V was pared by 5 bases and J by 4 bases, with 5 bases of the junction left unmatched. This CDR3 spans 15 amino acids. CDR3: CASSMGTGVNQPQHF. The CDR3 nucleotides are TGTGCCAGCAGTATGGGGACAGGGGTTAATCAGCCCCAGCATTTT.

The gene calls are TRBV19 and TRBJ1-5; D might be TRBD1 (5 bases). This CDR3 is built from 14 residues. Germline assignment: CDR1 LNHDA and CDR2 SQIVND (reference sequence). Deletions cut 5 bases from V and 4 bases from J, with 12 bases between. The CDR3 nucleotides read TGTGCCAGTAGTCCGACAGCAACTAATCAGCCCCAGCATTTT. As protein: CASSPTATNQPQHF.

The chain carries TRBV13 and TRBJ2-7; D is unclear. V lost 0 bases to trimming and J lost 6 bases, with 3 bases between them. The CDR3 sequence is 11 residues long. Germline lookup yields CDR1 PRHDT and CDR2 FYEKMQ (reference sequence). The CDR3: CASSLGVEQYF. The CDR3 DNA sequence: TGTGCCAGCAGCTTAGGCGTCGAGCAGTACTTC.

The chain carries TRBV9 and TRBJ2-3; 12 bases are shared with TRBD2. The trim removed 6 bases at V and 6 bases at J, leaving 5 bases unmatched. The CDR3 spans 14 residues. Germline V gene sequence: CDR1 SGDLS, CDR2 YYNGEE. The CDR3 DNA reads as TGTGCCAGCAACCCTAGCGGGAGGGCGGATACGCAGTATTTT. Encoded protein: CASNPSGRADTQYF.

The chain couples TRBV2 to TRBJ1-1, with 9 bases that match TRBD1. V was clipped by 4 bases and J by 1 base; unmatched bases: 1. Per the germline V gene, CDR1 is SNHLY and CDR2 is FYNNEI. The CDR3 loop spans 14 amino acids. The CDR3 DNA is TGTGCCAGCAGTGTGACAGGGGGGAACACTGAAGCTTTCTTT. It encodes CASSVTGGNTEAFF.

This chain uses TRBV10-3 with TRBJ2-7, with 10 bases aligning to TRBD1. Germline-derived CDR1 and CDR2 are ENHRY and SYGVKD. The CDR3 totals 14 residues. The V and J ends lost 3 bases and 5 bases, in that order; junction bases with no gene match: 4. CDR3 bases: TGTGCCATCAGTGACCTGGACAGGGGGAACGAGCAGTACTTC. Translating gives CAISDLDRGNEQYF.

The chain recombines TRBV5-1 with TRBJ1-2; D call uncertain. The CDR3 totals 14 residues. Germline assignment: CDR1 SGHRS and CDR2 YFSETQ. V dropped 0 bases and J dropped 2 bases, with 8 bases sitting between them. CDR3 in DNA: TGCGCCAGCAGCTTGGTTCCAGAAAACTATGGCTACACCTTC. Translation gives CASSLVPENYGYTF.

The chain joins TRBV6-5 to TRBJ2-7; unclear D gene. The ends were cut back, 2 bases at V and 3 bases at J, with 11 bases in the middle. The CDR3 totals 14 residues. Germline CDR1 reads MNHEY; CDR2 reads SVGAGI. The CDR3 coding sequence is TGTGCCAGCAGTTACGAGGAAATCAGCTACGAGCAGTACTTC. Translated: CASSYEEISYEQYF.

V gene TRBV9 combines with J gene TRBJ2-1; 9 bases are shared with TRBD1. Per germline, CDR1 SGDLS and CDR2 YYNGEE. The J segment lost 5 bases and the V segment lost 0 bases, leaving 3 bases of the junction unmatched. The CDR3 sequence is 15 residues long. Here the CDR3 DNA reads TGTGCCAGCAGCGTAGGGGACAGGGCCCACAATGAGCAGTTCTTC. Translating gives CASSVGDRAHNEQFF.

V is TRBV19 and J is TRBJ2-7; TRBD1 aligns across 7 bases. The germline gives CDR1 LNHDA, CDR2 SQIVND (reference sequence). Trimming took 10 bases from V and 3 from J; bases not matched to a gene: 3. The CDR3 covers 11 residues. This CDR3 is CATRQGYEQYF. The CDR3 DNA reads TGTGCCACCCGACAGGGCTACGAGCAGTACTTC.

This chain connects TRBV18 to TRBJ2-2, with 7 bases lining up with TRBD2. V shed 5 bases, J shed 1 base, and the junction held 10 bases outside the gene matches. Germline V gene sequence: CDR1 KGHSH, CDR2 LQKENI. There are 17 residues in the CDR3. The CDR3 region is CASSAFSSGLNTGELFF. In nucleotides, the CDR3 is TGTGCCAGCTCAGCCTTTTCTAGCGGACTGAACACCGGGGAGCTGTTTTTT.

The J gene is TRBJ2-5, the V gene TRBV6-5, with 9 bases identical to TRBD1. V shed 6 bases, J shed 11 bases, and the junction held 16 bases outside the gene matches. The length of the CDR3 is 15 residues. In germline, CDR1 is MNHEY, CDR2 SVGAGI. The CDR3 sequence is CASSRRRDRAPEQYF. The CDR3 DNA sequence: TGTGCCAGCAGCCGAAGGCGGGACAGGGCGCCGGAGCAGTACTTC.

This chain joins TRBV5-1 and TRBJ2-1, with D unclear. Trimming removed 0 bases at V and 5 bases at J, with 6 bases between. The CDR3 consists of 13 residues. The V gene's germline CDR1 is SGHRS and CDR2 YFSETQ. The chain's CDR3 is CASSLDSHNEQFF. DNA for the CDR3: TGCGCCAGCAGCTTGGACAGTCACAATGAGCAGTTCTTC.

V gene TRBV29-1 combines with J gene TRBJ2-5, with D possibly matching TRBD1 (5 bases). The length of the CDR3 is 13 residues. V shed 4 bases and J shed 3 bases, with 12 bases lying between them. CDR1 is SQVTM, CDR2 ANQGSEA, per germline. CDR3 region: CSVGQRPEETQYF. The CDR3 bases are TGCAGCGTTGGACAGAGGCCTGAAGAGACCCAGTACTTC.

The gene calls are TRBV13 and TRBJ1-3, with D possibly matching TRBD1 (5 bases). The CDR3 runs to 16 residues. Trimming took 2 bases from V and 0 from J, leaving 11 bases between them. Germline V gene lookup returns CDR1 PRHDT and CDR2 FYEKMQ (reference sequence). The DNA for the CDR3 is TGTGCCAGCAGCTTAACGAGGACACTCTCTGGAAACACCATATATTTT. Encoded protein: CASSLTRTLSGNTIYF. The complete variable domain, with remaining parts taken from reference TRBV13 and TRBJ1-3, reads AAGVIQSPRHLIKEKRETATLKCYPIPRHDTVYWYQQGPGQDPQFLISFYEKMQSDKGSIPDRFSAQQFSDYHSELNMSSLELGDSALYFCASSLTRTLSGNTIYFGEGSWLTVV.

The chain couples TRBV2 to TRBJ2-7; TRBD2 is a possible D gene (7 bases). Trimming shortened V by 7 bases and J by 0 bases, and 10 bases separated the two germline ends. This CDR3 spans 13 amino acids. The germline V gene encodes CDR1 SNHLY and CDR2 FYNNEI. This chain's CDR3 is CASKRDNSYEQYF. As DNA, the CDR3 is TGTGCCAGCAAGCGGGACAACTCCTACGAGCAGTACTTC.